A selection of T cell receptor beta chains follows, all from one sample in a study of blood T cells in healthy people across ages. TCRdb reprocessed the 5' RACE reads with MiXCR, giving one entry per CDR3 protein. The sample shows around 2 million distinct CDR3 sequences, 39% of them seen only once. Sequencing was carried out using blood. The origin of the receptors is a human donor in good health. Each CDR3 is given with its conserved first and last residue. Fields, in order: clone size, D gene, V gene, J gene, CDR3 protein, CDR3 DNA. The D gene is left open where the match is weak. Clone size is shown for a subset of rows, as once, few, many or a class of expanded clone.

>many|NA|TRBV7-3|TRBJ2-1
CASSLNQGGRINEQFF
TGTGCCAGCAGCTTAAATCAGGGGGGCAGGATAAATGAGCAGTTCTTC
>NA|NA|TRBV15|TRBJ2-5
CATSRVIGQDQYF
TGTGCCACCAGCAGAGTAATAGGACAAGATCAGTACTTC
>few|NA|TRBV7-2|TRBJ1-4
CASSLDAGGPGEKLFF
TGTGCCAGCAGCTTAGATGCGGGGGGGCCGGGAGAAAAACTGTTTTTT
>NA|TRBD1|TRBV5-1|TRBJ2-7
CASSMTTGAGYEQYF
TGCGCCAGCAGCATGACGACAGGGGCGGGATACGAGCAGTACTTC
>few|NA|TRBV18|TRBJ1-1
CASAADLYTEAFF
TGTGCCAGCGCAGCGGACCTGTACACTGAAGCTTTCTTT
>NA|NA|TRBV29-1|TRBJ2-2
CSVEFPHTGELFF
TGCAGCGTTGAATTTCCTCACACCGGGGAGCTGTTTTTT
>NA|NA|TRBV21-1|TRBJ2-5
CASSKRGQAWETQYF
TGTGCCAGCAGCAAGAGAGGGCAGGCTTGGGAGACCCAGTACTTC
>NA|NA|TRBV10-3|TRBJ2-3
CAISESLAADTQYF
TGTGCCATCAGTGAGTCGCTAGCAGCAGATACGCAGTATTTT
>many|TRBD1|TRBV2|TRBJ2-1
CASSPTGADGNEQFF
TGTGCCAGCAGTCCGACAGGGGCGGACGGCAATGAGCAGTTCTTC
>NA|NA|TRBV7-2|TRBJ1-5
CASSPSGGGWGNQPQHF
TGTGCCAGCAGCCCCAGCGGGGGGGGGTGGGGCAATCAGCCCCAGCATTTT
>NA|TRBD1|TRBV29-1|TRBJ1-1
CSAGTGLIAKAFF
TGCAGCGCCGGGACAGGGTTGATCGCTAAAGCTTTCTTT
>NA|NA|TRBV27|TRBJ2-2
CASSFDALPNTGELFF
TGTGCCAGCAGTTTTGACGCCCTACCGAACACCGGGGAGCTGTTTTTT
>few|NA|TRBV12-3/TRBV12-4|TRBJ2-2
CASSSENTGELFF
TGTGCCAGCAGTTCCGAGAACACCGGGGAGCTGTTTTTT
>NA|NA|TRBV7-9|TRBJ1-2
CASSVMRASNYGYTF
TGTGCCAGCAGCGTGATGAGGGCCTCTAACTATGGCTACACCTTC
>NA|NA|TRBV12-3/TRBV12-4|TRBJ2-2
CASSLALQATGELFF
TGTGCCAGCAGTTTAGCGTTACAGGCGACCGGGGAGCTGTTTTTT
>NA|NA|TRBV7-2|TRBJ2-5
CASSSDYKETQYF
TGTGCCAGCAGCTCGGACTATAAAGAGACCCAGTACTTC
>NA|TRBD1|TRBV15|TRBJ1-1
CATSSSTGGTEVFF
TGTGCCACCAGCAGTTCCACAGGGGGCACTGAAGTTTTCTTT
>few|TRBD2|TRBV12-3/TRBV12-4|TRBJ2-3
CASSLNSGRTDTQYF
TGTGCCAGCAGTTTAAATAGCGGGCGGACAGATACGCAGTATTTT
>few|NA|TRBV6-5|TRBJ1-2
CASSYSSQGRGYTF
TGTGCCAGCAGTTACTCCTCACAGGGCCGTGGCTACACCTTC
>NA|NA|TRBV9|TRBJ2-1
CASSPEGTANNEQFF
TGTGCCAGCAGCCCCGAGGGGACGGCCAACAATGAGCAGTTCTTC
>many|NA|TRBV4-2|TRBJ2-7
CASSQEGVRFGYEQYF
TGTGCCAGCAGCCAAGAGGGGGTGCGTTTTGGCTACGAGCAGTACTTC
>NA|TRBD2|TRBV4-3|TRBJ2-1
CASSQVAGAGFAEQFF
TGCGCCAGCAGCCAGGTAGCGGGGGCCGGGTTTGCTGAGCAGTTCTTC
>NA|TRBD1|TRBV3-1|TRBJ1-2
CASSHRDRGSEGYTF
TGTGCCAGCAGCCACCGGGACAGGGGTTCGGAGGGCTACACCTTC
>few|NA|TRBV15|TRBJ1-2
CATSRDSQVPVYGYTF
TGTGCCACCAGCAGAGATTCTCAGGTTCCGGTCTATGGCTACACCTTC
>few|NA|TRBV7-2|TRBJ1-6
CASSLDPGRDSPLHF
TGTGCCAGCAGCTTAGATCCGGGCCGGGATTCACCCCTCCACTTT
>NA|TRBD1|TRBV28|TRBJ2-7
CASSQGGRTNSYEQYF
TGTGCCAGCAGTCAAGGGGGCAGGACGAACTCCTACGAGCAGTACTTC
>NA|NA|TRBV7-9|TRBJ1-1
CASSLGPPEAFF
TGTGCCAGCAGCTTAGGTCCACCTGAAGCTTTCTTT
>few|NA|TRBV6-2/TRBV6-3|TRBJ2-3
CASSYSQSNTDTQYF
TGTGCCAGCAGTTACTCACAATCTAACACAGATACGCAGTATTTT
>few|NA|TRBV7-2|TRBJ2-4
CASSSIGAASAKNIQYF
TGTGCCAGCAGCTCCATAGGAGCGGCATCAGCCAAAAACATTCAGTACTTC
>many|NA|TRBV7-2|TRBJ1-2
CASSSYYGYTF
TGTGCCAGCAGCTCCTACTATGGCTACACCTTC
>NA|TRBD2|TRBV5-1|TRBJ2-5
CASSWGLSGETQYF
TGCGCCAGCAGCTGGGGACTATCAGGGGAGACCCAGTACTTC